This TCR beta chain was observed in a study of T cell responses to AZD1222 COVID-19 vaccine. Across the study: Second doses were pooled across both intervals (about 4 or about 12 weeks). Study conclusions and caveats: The study reported that nearly half of spike-specific TCRs target unmutated variant regions.

From germline, CDR1 is SGHVS and CDR2 FQNEAQ. Trimming cost V 5 bases and J 3 bases; bases outside gene matches: 7. The CDR3 consists of 15 residues. This clone was seen only once. Its antigen is undetermined. Only in-frame clones appear in the TCRdb table, and some are missing; sequencing was by immunoSEQ multiplex PCR. The sample carries some 130,000 clones, around 90% recorded once. The sequencing used peripheral blood, collected on day 0 of AZD1222 vaccination. The receptor comes from an adult in good health. This chain links TRBV7-8 with TRBJ1-2, with TRBD1 matching over 9 bases. For the CDR3, the DNA is TGTGCCAGCAGCCCGGGGACAGGGAAAGACTATGGCTACACCTTC. Its translation: CASSPGTGKDYGYTF.